This entry lists 21 T cell receptor beta chains sequenced from one sample in a study of T cells after yellow fever vaccination. TCRdb itself ran the 5' RACE reads through MiXCR, one entry per CDR3 protein. The data contain 340,000 or so distinct CDR3 sequences, 9.5% to 15% of them seen just once; the ten biggest clones take up roughly 3%. This specimen consisted of CD4+ T cells sorted from PBMCs, obtained 15 days after the yellow fever booster vaccination. The receptors were gathered from a man between 18 and 29 years old who received the YFV17D yellow fever vaccine.

This clonotype was seen only a few times. The rearrangement links TRBV11-3 to TRBJ2-2; possibly TRBD1 or TRBD2 for D (5 bases each). This CDR3 has 15 residues. V was cut by 0 bases and J by 7 bases, with 12 bases left in between. Germline values: CDR1 SGHNT, CDR2 YENEEA. For the CDR3, the DNA is TGTGCCAGCAGCTTAGAGAGGGGCCGCGGCGGGGAGCTGTTTTTT. This encodes CASSLERGRGGELFF. Looking up the rest from reference TRBV11-3 and TRBJ2-2 gives the full variable domain: EAGVVQSPRYKIIEKKQPVAFWCNPISGHNTLYWYLQNLGQGPELLIRYENEEAVDDSQLPKDRFSAERLKGVDSTLKIQPAELGDSAVYLCASSLERGRGGELFFGEGSRLTVL.

This clonotype was seen more than once but under ten times. The J gene is TRBJ2-3, the V gene TRBV2, with D perhaps assigned TRBD1 or TRBD2 (5 bases each). Trimming removed 2 bases from V and 8 bases from J, with 8 bases in between. Germline CDR1 reads SNHLY; CDR2 reads FYNNEI. The CDR3 is made up of 12 amino acids. The CDR3 reads CASSEWGITQYF. DNA for the CDR3: TGTGCCAGCAGTGAATGGGGGATTACGCAGTATTTT. The whole variable domain, filled in from reference TRBV2 and TRBJ2-3, reads EPEVTQTPSHQVTQMGQEVILRCVPISNHLYFYWYRQILGQKVEFLVSFYNNEISEKSEIFDDQFSVERPDGSNFTLKIRSTKLEDSAMYFCASSEWGITQYFGPGTRLTVL.

The V call is TRBV5-1, the J call TRBJ1-1, with D uncertain. This CDR3 has 12 amino acids. Germline V lookup: CDR1 SGHRS, CDR2 YFSETQ. Between the trimmed V and J ends, which lost 6 bases and 1 base, there was a span of 7 bases. The chain's CDR3 is CASNAGNTEAFF. In nucleotides, the CDR3 is TGCGCCAGCAACGCGGGGAACACTGAAGCTTTCTTT. Full variable domain (missing parts from reference TRBV5-1 and TRBJ1-1): KAGVTQTPRYLIKTRGQQVTLSCSPISGHRSVSWYQQTPGQGLQFLFEYFSETQRNKGNFPGRFSGRQFSNSRSEMNVSTLELGDSALYLCASNAGNTEAFFGQGTRLTVV.

The chain employs TRBV19 and TRBJ2-3; 13 nucleotides align to TRBD2. The trim removed 6 bases at V and 5 bases at J, leaving 2 bases unmatched. The V gene's germline CDR1 is LNHDA and CDR2 SQIVND (reference sequence). The CDR3 is 14 residues long. Here the CDR3 DNA reads TGTGCCAGTAGGGGACTAGCGGGGATAGATACGCAGTATTTT. It is translated as CASRGLAGIDTQYF.

DNA of the CDR3: TGTGCCAGCACCCAAGAGCAGGGGACCTACAATGAGCAGTTCTTC. This sequence encodes CASTQEQGTYNEQFF. The genes are TRBV11-2 and TRBJ2-1, with D possibly TRBD1 on 6 matching bases. Trimming removed 7 bases at V and 2 bases at J, with 15 bases between. The CDR3 is 15 amino acids. Germline-derived CDR1 and CDR2 are SGHAT and FQNNGV.

This chain links TRBV12-3 or TRBV12-4 with TRBJ1-1; D call uncertain. This CDR3 comprises 14 residues. With 5 bases removed from V and 4 bases from J, the gap between germline ends came to 14 bases. The CDR3 loop reads CASSPGRPTTEAFF. The CDR3 bases are TGTGCCAGCAGTCCCGGCCGGCCTACCACTGAAGCTTTCTTT.

This clonotype was seen many times. The chain couples TRBV20-1 to TRBJ2-5, with D perhaps TRBD1 (6 bases). Trimming stripped 2 bases from V and 1 base from J, with 11 bases between. Germline CDR1 is DFQATT and CDR2 is SNEGSKA (reference sequence). The CDR3 is 14 amino acids. The chain's CDR3 is CSARSGAPQETQYF. The CDR3 DNA reads as TGCAGTGCTAGATCAGGGGCCCCCCAAGAGACCCAGTACTTC.

This rearrangement joins TRBV20-1 to TRBJ1-5; 7 positions match TRBD1. Per germline, CDR1 DFQATT and CDR2 SNEGSKA (reference sequence). With V trimmed by 2 bases and J by 5 bases, 3 bases remained unmatched. The CDR3 contains 13 residues. CDR3 residues: CSARPDRDQPQHF. CDR3 nucleotides: TGCAGTGCTAGACCTGACAGGGATCAGCCCCAGCATTTT.

This chain links TRBV20-1 with TRBJ1-2, with a weak D call TRBD1 (6 bases). The CDR3 contains 11 residues. The germline V and J ends were trimmed by 3 bases and 5 bases, with 7 bases remaining between them. Germline CDR1 DFQATT, CDR2 SNEGSKA (reference sequence). As DNA, the CDR3 is TGCAGTGCTAGCGGGACATATGGCTACACCTTC. The encoded protein is CSASGTYGYTF.

V and J are TRBV7-2 and TRBJ2-7, with 11 bases lining up with TRBD2. Germline V gene sequence: CDR1 SGHTA, CDR2 FQGNSA. J was trimmed by 6 bases and V by 1 base; bases with no gene match: 5. CDR3 length: 15 amino acids. The CDR3, as DNA: TGTGCCAGCAGCTTAGACCGACTAGCGGGGCTCGAGCAGTACTTC. It translates to CASSLDRLAGLEQYF.

In this sample, this clonotype turned up many times. This chain joins TRBV29-1 and TRBJ2-4, with D possibly being TRBD1 (5 bases). The CDR3 totals 13 residues. The germline V gene encodes CDR1 SQVTM and CDR2 ANQGSEA. V was trimmed by 3 bases and J by 2 bases, leaving 8 bases between them. CDR3 loop: CSVDQGSKNIQYF. The DNA for the CDR3 is TGCAGCGTTGATCAGGGATCCAAAAACATTCAGTACTTC.

This clonotype occurred many times. The chain joins TRBV5-1 to TRBJ2-5; D unresolved. V shed 5 bases and J shed 0 bases, with 5 bases lying between them. The CDR3 sequence is 12 residues long. Germline V lookup: CDR1 SGHRS, CDR2 YFSETQ. CDR3 amino acids: CASSRNQETQYF. CDR3 bases: TGCGCCAGCAGTAGAAACCAAGAGACCCAGTACTTC.

The J gene is TRBJ2-1, the V gene TRBV24-1; 8 positions match TRBD1. Per the germline V gene, CDR1 is KGHDR and CDR2 is SFDVKD. V gave up 4 bases and J gave up 7 bases; unmatched junction bases: 5. The CDR3 totals 14 residues. CDR3 bases: TGTGCCACCAGTGACACGGACAGGGCGAATGAGCAGTTCTTC. Residues: CATSDTDRANEQFF.

At least ten counts were recorded for this clonotype. The chain employs TRBV20-1 and TRBJ1-1; the D is unclear. V lost 8 bases, J lost 0 bases, and 16 bases lay in between. The germline CDR1 and CDR2 sequences are DFQATT and SNEGSKA (reference sequence). The CDR3 totals 14 residues. The DNA of the CDR3 is TGCAGTCCCCTAAGTGGGGTAATGAACACTGAAGCTTTCTTT. It encodes CSPLSGVMNTEAFF.

V gene TRBV2 combines with J gene TRBJ2-5, with D tentatively TRBD2 (5 bases). The CDR3 is made up of 13 amino acids. The germline gives CDR1 SNHLY, CDR2 FYNNEI. Trimming took 2 bases from V and 3 from J, leaving 7 bases between them. CDR3 bases: TGTGCCAGCAGTGAACAGCGGAAAGAGACCCAGTACTTC. Protein: CASSEQRKETQYF.

The chain couples TRBV6-6 to TRBJ1-2; 10 bases are shared with TRBD1. Germline V CDR1 and CDR2: MNHNY, SVGAGI (reference sequence). With V trimmed by 5 bases and J by 2 bases, 8 bases remained unmatched. The CDR3 spans 16 residues. The CDR3 spells CASSRRDRGANYGYTF. The CDR3 bases are TGTGCCAGCAGTCGCCGGGACAGGGGCGCAAACTATGGCTACACCTTC.

This clonotype has at least ten counts. The chain carries TRBV6-5 and TRBJ2-3; possible D gene TRBD2, 7 bases. This CDR3 contains 16 residues. The germline gives CDR1 MNHEY, CDR2 SVGAGI. Trimming pared 5 bases from V and 3 bases from J, leaving 18 bases between. CDR3 nucleotide sequence: TGTGCCAGCAGTCCCCCCGGGGGGCCGGGGACAGATACGCAGTATTTT. It is translated as CASSPPGGPGTDTQYF.

The table lists this clonotype with a few counts. The J gene is TRBJ2-5, the V gene TRBV5-1; the D gene is possibly TRBD2 (6 bases). Germline V gene data show CDR1 as SGHRS and CDR2 as YFSETQ. CDR3 length equals 15 residues. Trimming cost V 3 bases and J 3 bases, with 15 bases left between them. The CDR3 sequence: CASSWGELREETQYF. CDR3 DNA sequence: TGCGCCAGCAGCTGGGGGGAGCTCCGCGAAGAGACCCAGTACTTC. Supplemented by reference TRBV5-1 and TRBJ2-5, the full variable domain reads KAGVTQTPRYLIKTRGQQVTLSCSPISGHRSVSWYQQTPGQGLQFLFEYFSETQRNKGNFPGRFSGRQFSNSRSEMNVSTLELGDSALYLCASSWGELREETQYFGPGTRLLVL.

This clonotype was counted a few times. The chain carries TRBV2 and TRBJ1-4; TRBD1 might be the D (6 bases). Germline V gene data show CDR1 as SNHLY and CDR2 as FYNNEI. The CDR3 is made up of 15 amino acids. V dropped 8 bases and J dropped 3 bases, with 16 bases sitting between them. For the CDR3, the DNA is TGTGCCAGCCGAGGATCCGGACAGTCTAATGAAAAACTGTTTTTT. This translates into CASRGSGQSNEKLFF.

This chain links TRBV20-1 with TRBJ1-1, with no clear D. The V and J ends lost 3 bases and 1 base respectively, with 6 bases between them. The CDR3 has 12 residues. Germline V gene data show CDR1 as DFQATT and CDR2 as SNEGSKA (reference sequence). The CDR3 reads CSASWGNTEAFF. CDR3 nucleotides: TGCAGTGCTAGCTGGGGGAACACTGAAGCTTTCTTT.

The V call is TRBV7-2, the J call TRBJ2-7; tentatively, D is TRBD2 (5 bases). The CDR3 length is 13 residues. The V and J ends lost 6 bases and 4 bases respectively, with 13 bases between them. The germline V gene encodes CDR1 SGHTA and CDR2 FQGNSA. CDR3 sequence reads: CASSGGRGYEQYF. CDR3 sequence (DNA): TGTGCCAGCAGTGGAGGCCGTGGATACGAGCAGTACTTC.